This T cell receptor beta chain came from a study of T cell repertoires in cytomegalovirus infection. MiXCR was run by TCRdb on the reads, yielding one entry per CDR3 protein. The repertoire holds hundreds of thousands of distinct CDR3 sequences, with approximately 11% as singletons. V dropped 5 bases and J dropped 4 bases, with 15 bases sitting between them. The CDR3 is made up of 15 amino acids. Germline CDR1 and CDR2: MDHEN and SYDVKM. This clonotype was recorded at least ten times. The sequenced material came from PBMCs. This TCR was sampled from a human donor in good health (CMV status not recorded). Some clones in this sample may be carry-over from other donors' samples. This chain connects TRBV28 to TRBJ2-1; D call uncertain. CDR3 in amino acids: CASSHSSLPYNEQFF. For the CDR3, the DNA is TGTGCCAGCAGTCACAGTTCCCTCCCGTACAATGAGCAGTTCTTC.